What follows describes a single T cell receptor (beta chain). Antigen specificity is unknown. Its ends do not fully match the called genes, so a read error is possible. This sample is drawn from a study of cytomegalovirus exposure and HLA in healthy donors. Overall study findings and caveats: Earlier findings revealed that most TCR beta V segments proved productive either about 90% or about 30% of the time. The classifier, whose performance was assessed in both the original and validation cohorts, reportedly diagnosed cytomegalovirus status with high specificity and sensitivity. A later analysis reported that several of the most significant clusters appeared to be linked to common viral pathogens, among them Epstein-Barr virus. One cluster of highly shared sequence variants probably arose as a sequencing artifact.

This CDR3 comprises 14 residues. CDR1 is LGHNA and CDR2 is YNFKEQ in the germline V gene. In the PCR, 60 Vbeta and 13 Jbeta primers were used. Here immunoSEQ multiplex PCR was the method, and the copy in TCRdb shows in-frame clones only, minus some. The repertoire holds under 200,000 clones, with around 85% as singletons. V usage is TRBV4-2 and J usage is TRBJ2-7; TRBD1 matches 8 bases. This TCR was recovered from a man aged 45-60 years in good health and CMV-seropositive. Sequencing was carried out using PBMCs. The CDR3 loop is CATSVDRAMGEQHF. Written as DNA, the CDR3 is TGTGCCACCTCTGTGGACAGGGCCATGGGCGAGCAGCACTTC.